Listed here are 4 T cell receptor beta chains from one sample, sequenced in a study of blood T cell repertoires in COVID-19. Clones were read by immunoSEQ multiplex PCR, and TCRdb kept only the in-frame ones, dropping some. The data contain tens of thousands of clones, over 70% of them singletons. The sequenced sample consisted of peripheral blood. Receptor source: a human donor with active COVID-19. The donor label of this sample is uncertain.

The V and J genes are TRBV5-4 and TRBJ1-4, with 7 positions matching TRBD1. V lost 2 bases and J lost 2; bases outside the gene matches: 3. The CDR3 has 15 residues. Per the germline V gene, CDR1 is SGHNT and CDR2 is YYREEE (reference sequence). The CDR3 coding sequence is TGTGCCAGCAGCTTAGCAGGGGGGACTAATGAAAAACTGTTTTTT. This sequence encodes CASSLAGGTNEKLFF. Looking up the rest from reference TRBV5-4 and TRBJ1-4 gives the full variable domain: ETGVTQSPTHLIKTRGQQVTLRCSSQSGHNTVSWYQQALGQGPQFIFQYYREEENGRGNFPPRFSGLQFPNYSSELNVNALELDDSALYLCASSLAGGTNEKLFFGSGTQLSVL.

V is TRBV7-9 and J is TRBJ2-4; a possible D gene is TRBD1 (6 bases). The germline V and J ends were trimmed by 5 bases and 2 bases, with 10 bases remaining between them. Germline V gives CDR1 SEHNR, CDR2 FQNEAQ (reference sequence). The CDR3 is made up of 14 amino acids. CDR3 region: CASSPRGSKNIQYF. The CDR3, as DNA: TGTGCCAGCAGCCCAAGGGGGTCCAAAAACATTCAGTACTTC. Looking up the rest from reference TRBV7-9 and TRBJ2-4 gives the full variable domain: DTGVSQNPRHKITKRGQNVTFRCDPISEHNRLYWYRQTLGQGPEFLTYFQNEAQLEKSRLLSDRFSAERPKGSFSTLEIQRTEQGDSAMYLCASSPRGSKNIQYFGAGTRLSVL.

The chain employs TRBV19 and TRBJ2-7, with TRBD1 matching 7 bases. The CDR3 loop spans 12 amino acids. J lost 2 bases, V lost 6 bases, and 1 base had no gene match. Germline assignment: CDR1 LNHDA and CDR2 SQIVND (reference sequence). The CDR3 DNA sequence: TGTGCCAGTAGGCAGGGGGCCTACGAGCAGTACTTC. The encoded protein is CASRQGAYEQYF.

The V and J genes are TRBV10-3 and TRBJ2-2, with TRBD2 matching over 7 bases. The germline CDR1 and CDR2 sequences are ENHRY and SYGVKD. This CDR3 spans 17 amino acids. V shed 0 bases and J 1 base; nucleotides not matched to a gene: 5. This CDR3 is CAISESGGRRNTGELFF. The CDR3 DNA sequence: TGTGCCATCAGTGAGTCGGGAGGGCGGAGGAACACCGGGGAGCTGTTTTTT.